The 13 T cell receptor beta chains in this list originate from one sample, sequenced in a study of control samples from healthy donors and cancer patients. Measured with immunoSEQ multiplex PCR; TCRdb has only the in-frame clones, and not every one. The profile shows around 120,000 clones, approximately 92% of them singletons. The sample was PBMCs. These receptors came from a woman aged 45-65 years with colorectal cancer.

CDR3 loop: CASRLAPAPLGGYTF. The CDR3 coding sequence is TGTGCAAGTCGCTTAGCTCCAGCCCCCCTAGGGGGCTACACCTTC. The V gene is TRBV12-2, the J gene TRBJ1-2. TRBV12-2 counts as a pseudogene. This CDR3 region has 15 residues.

Here the CDR3 reads CASSLSPAVDTAFF. CDR3 sequence (DNA): TGTGCCAGCAGCTTGTCGCCGGCGGTTGATACGGCTTTCTTT. The chain is built from TRBV5-6 and TRBJ1-1; D is unclear. Trimming took off 1 base at V and 11 bases at J, with 18 bases between the two ends. The CDR3 has 14 residues. CDR1 and CDR2 from the germline V gene are SGHDT and YYEEEE.

The J gene is TRBJ2-7, the V gene TRBV2; 7 positions match TRBD2. The CDR3 is 14 residues long. The V and J ends lost 6 bases and 3 bases, in that order; junction bases with no gene match: 8. Germline CDR1 is SNHLY and CDR2 is FYNNEI. CDR3 in amino acids: CASSVSGKLYEQYF. The CDR3 DNA reads as TGTGCCAGCAGCGTGAGCGGGAAGCTCTACGAGCAGTACTTC.

This clone was recorded a few times. CDR3 loop: CASSLASTETQYF. Here the CDR3 DNA reads TGTGCCAGCAGCTTGGCTAGCACAGAGACCCAGTACTTC. This rearrangement joins TRBV5-5 to TRBJ2-5; D may be TRBD2 (5 bases). Trimming removed 0 bases at V and 4 bases at J, with 7 bases between. CDR1 and CDR2 (germline): SGHKS, YYEKEE (reference sequence). This CDR3 is built from 13 residues.

The chain joins TRBV7-9 to TRBJ1-2; 8 bases line up with TRBD1. Germline-derived CDR1 and CDR2 are SEHNR and FQNEAQ (reference sequence). Trimming at V came to 5 bases and at J to 8 bases, leaving 4 bases not matched to a gene. CDR3 length equals 12 residues. The CDR3 spells CASSQTGEGYTF. The CDR3 DNA is TGTGCCAGCAGCCAGACAGGGGAAGGCTACACCTTC.

The rearrangement uses TRBV9 and TRBJ1-4; D possibly corresponds to TRBD1 (6 bases). Germline V CDR1 and CDR2: SGDLS, YYNGEE. The CDR3 has 15 residues. V lost 6 bases, J lost 8 bases, and 20 bases lay in between. CDR3 in amino acids: CASTPRGDKDEKLFF. Written as DNA, the CDR3 is TGTGCCAGCACCCCCCGGGGGGACAAAGACGAAAAACTGTTTTTT.

The chain combines TRBV5-5 with TRBJ1-5; the D is unclear. Germline CDR1 and CDR2: SGHKS and YYEKEE (reference sequence). The CDR3 contains 16 residues. Trimming took 0 bases from V and 0 from J, leaving 10 bases between them. CDR3 in amino acids: CASSLVAGNSNQPQHF. CDR3 coding DNA: TGTGCCAGCAGCTTGGTGGCCGGCAATAGCAATCAGCCCCAGCATTTT.

This sequence joins TRBV4-1 and TRBJ2-1; 10 bases align to TRBD1. After removal of 1 base from V and 7 bases from J, the junction contained 10 bases not matched to a gene. Germline V gene sequence: CDR1 MGHRA, CDR2 YSYEKL. This CDR3 comprises 17 residues. The CDR3 protein is CASSQVGRDRGGNEQFF. CDR3 DNA sequence: TGCGCCAGCAGCCAAGTCGGTCGGGACAGGGGTGGTAATGAGCAGTTCTTC.

The genes are TRBV3-1 (or the pseudogene TRBV3-2) and TRBJ1-2, with D hard to call. Germline V CDR1 and CDR2: LGHDT, YNNKEL (reference sequence). The CDR3 covers 13 residues. V shed 4 bases and J shed 5 bases, with 11 bases lying between them. The CDR3 DNA reads TGTGCCAGCAGCCTACGGACGGAGTATGGCTACACCTTC. It yields the protein CASSLRTEYGYTF.

The rearrangement links TRBV6-6 to TRBJ2-2; D gene ambiguous. The V gene's germline CDR1 is MNHNY and CDR2 SVGAGI (reference sequence). V was pared by 4 bases and J by 0 bases, with 6 bases between. The CDR3 is 14 residues long. The CDR3 region has the DNA TGTGCCAGCAGTTTAATCCCGAACACCGGGGAGCTGTTTTTT. It translates to CASSLIPNTGELFF.

This chain joins TRBV7-2 and TRBJ2-5; D remains unclear. Trimming shortened V by 1 base and J by 1 base, and 10 bases separated the two germline ends. CDR3 length: 15 residues. Germline V gene sequence: CDR1 SGHTA, CDR2 FQGNSA. The CDR3 sequence is CASSLVWGIQETQYF. The CDR3 coding sequence is TGTGCCAGCAGCTTAGTTTGGGGAATCCAAGAGACCCAGTACTTC. Looking up the rest from reference TRBV7-2 and TRBJ2-5 gives the full variable domain: GAGVSQSPSNKVTEKGKDVELRCDPISGHTALYWYRQSLGQGLEFLIYFQGNSAPDKSGLPSDRFSAERTGGSVSTLTIQRTQQEDSAVYLCASSLVWGIQETQYFGPGTRLLVL.

This sequence joins TRBV12-5 and TRBJ1-2; D unresolved. The germline CDR1 and CDR2 sequences are LGHNT and FRNRAP. The CDR3 runs 19 residues. Trimming removed 1 base from V and 0 bases from J, with 21 bases in between. DNA for the CDR3: TGTGCTAGTGGTTTGGACCCCGCGCCCCGGCACCGACCTAACTATGGCTACACCTTC. Its translation is CASGLDPAPRHRPNYGYTF.

The chain uses TRBV5-5 and TRBJ1-2, with D uncertain. Trimming cost V 4 bases and J 6 bases, with 10 bases left between them. Germline V CDR1 and CDR2: SGHKS, YYEKEE (reference sequence). The CDR3 contains 12 residues. The DNA of the CDR3 is TGTGCCAGCAGCCCGACTAGGGATGGCTACACCTTC. Amino acid sequence: CASSPTRDGYTF. Full variable domain (missing parts from reference TRBV5-5 and TRBJ1-2): DAGVTQSPTHLIKTRGQQVTLRCSPISGHKSVSWYQQVLGQGPQFIFQYYEKEERGRGNFPDRFSARQFPNYSSELNVNALLLGDSALYLCASSPTRDGYTFGSGTRLTVV.